The clone carrying this T cell receptor beta chain was seen only a few times. Other DNA sequences in this specimen translate into the identical CDR3. This sample was taken from a study of blood T cell repertoires in COVID-19. Study as a whole: Some COVID-19 samples were acute and others convalescent; all came from the United States, Italy and Spain.

The assay was immunoSEQ multiplex PCR, and TCRdb's table has in-frame clones only and misses some. The repertoire holds hundreds of thousands of clones, 82% seen once, with 1.9% in the top ten. V lost 3 bases to trimming and J lost 5 bases; unmatched junction nucleotides: 5. Germline V gives CDR1 SGHRS, CDR2 YFSETQ. The CDR3 consists of 14 residues. This receptor was identified in a woman older than 75 with acute or convalescent COVID-19. The sequencing sample was made of peripheral blood. The chain combines TRBV5-1 with TRBJ1-2; 9 bases fit TRBD1. Here the CDR3 reads CASSSTGGSYGYTF. For the CDR3, the DNA is TGCGCCAGCAGCTCGACAGGGGGTAGTTATGGCTACACCTTC.